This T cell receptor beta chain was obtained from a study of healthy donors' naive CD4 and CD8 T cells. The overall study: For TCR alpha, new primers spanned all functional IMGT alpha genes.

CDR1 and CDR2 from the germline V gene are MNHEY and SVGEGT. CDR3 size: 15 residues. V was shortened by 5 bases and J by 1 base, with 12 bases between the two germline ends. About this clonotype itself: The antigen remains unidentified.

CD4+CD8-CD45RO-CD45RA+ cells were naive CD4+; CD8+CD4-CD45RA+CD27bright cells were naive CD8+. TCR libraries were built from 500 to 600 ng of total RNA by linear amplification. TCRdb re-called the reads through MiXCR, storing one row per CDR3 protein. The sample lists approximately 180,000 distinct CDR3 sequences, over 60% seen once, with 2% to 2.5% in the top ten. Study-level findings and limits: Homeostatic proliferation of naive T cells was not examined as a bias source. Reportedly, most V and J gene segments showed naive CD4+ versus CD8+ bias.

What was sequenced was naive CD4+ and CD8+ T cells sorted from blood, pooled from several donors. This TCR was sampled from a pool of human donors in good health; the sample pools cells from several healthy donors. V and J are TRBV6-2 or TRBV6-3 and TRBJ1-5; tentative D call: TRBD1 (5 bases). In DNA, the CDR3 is TGTGCCAGCAGTCTCAGGGATTTCAGCAATCAGCCCCAGCATTTT. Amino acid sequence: CASSLRDFSNQPQHF.